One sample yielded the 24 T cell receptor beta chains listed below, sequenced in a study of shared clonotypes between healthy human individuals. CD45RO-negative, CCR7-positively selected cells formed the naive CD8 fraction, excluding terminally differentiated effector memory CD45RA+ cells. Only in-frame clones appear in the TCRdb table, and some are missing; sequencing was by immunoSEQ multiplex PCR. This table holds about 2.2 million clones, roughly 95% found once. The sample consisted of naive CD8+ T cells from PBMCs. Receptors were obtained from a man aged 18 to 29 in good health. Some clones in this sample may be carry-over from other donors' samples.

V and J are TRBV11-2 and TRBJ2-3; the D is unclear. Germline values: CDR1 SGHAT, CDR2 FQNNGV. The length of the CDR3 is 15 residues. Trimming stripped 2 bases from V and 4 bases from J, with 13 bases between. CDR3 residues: CASSLRPRVSDTQYF. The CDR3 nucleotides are TGTGCCAGCAGCTTACGGCCTCGTGTGTCAGATACGCAGTATTTT.

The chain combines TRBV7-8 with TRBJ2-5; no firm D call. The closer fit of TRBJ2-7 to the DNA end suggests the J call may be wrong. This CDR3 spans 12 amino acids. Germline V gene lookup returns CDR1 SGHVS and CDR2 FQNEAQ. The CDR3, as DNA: TGTGCCAGCAGCTCTGGGACCTACGAGCAGTACTTC. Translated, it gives CASSSGTYEQYF.

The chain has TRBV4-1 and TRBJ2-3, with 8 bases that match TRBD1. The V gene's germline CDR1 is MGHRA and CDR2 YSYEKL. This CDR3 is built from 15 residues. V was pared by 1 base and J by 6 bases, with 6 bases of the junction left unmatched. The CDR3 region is CASSQGDRTGDTQYF. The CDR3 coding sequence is TGCGCCAGCAGCCAAGGGGACAGGACGGGCGATACGCAGTATTTT.

DNA of the CDR3: TGTGCCAGCAGCGAGACTAGCGCAAGATACGAGCAGTACTTC. This encodes CASSETSARYEQYF. The J gene is TRBJ2-7, the V gene TRBV5-4; TRBD2 matches 8 bases. Germline V gene lookup returns CDR1 SGHNT and CDR2 YYREEE (reference sequence). V dropped 4 bases and J dropped 4; count of bases not matched to a gene: 7. The length of the CDR3 is 14 residues.

The CDR3 nucleotides are TGTGCCAGCGCCGAAACCTCACGACAGATGGCTTGCGGTTACCAAGAGACCCAGTACTTC. Translating gives CASAETSRQMACGYQETQYF. This chain links TRBV12-1 with TRBJ2-5; the table's D call, TRBD1, was not checked against the DNA. TRBV12-1 counts as a pseudogene. CDR3 size: 20 residues.

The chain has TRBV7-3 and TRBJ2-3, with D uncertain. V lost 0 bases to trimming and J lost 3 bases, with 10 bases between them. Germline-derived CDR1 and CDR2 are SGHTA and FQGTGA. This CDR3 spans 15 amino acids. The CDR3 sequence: CASSLTLILTDTQYF. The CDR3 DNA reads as TGTGCCAGCAGCTTAACTCTTATTTTGACAGATACGCAGTATTTT.

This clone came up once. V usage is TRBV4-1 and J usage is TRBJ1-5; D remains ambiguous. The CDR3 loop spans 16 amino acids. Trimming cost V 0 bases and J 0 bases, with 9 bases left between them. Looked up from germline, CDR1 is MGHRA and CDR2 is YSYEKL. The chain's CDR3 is CASSQEWTFSNQPQHF. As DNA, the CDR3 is TGCGCCAGCAGCCAAGAATGGACGTTTAGCAATCAGCCCCAGCATTTT.

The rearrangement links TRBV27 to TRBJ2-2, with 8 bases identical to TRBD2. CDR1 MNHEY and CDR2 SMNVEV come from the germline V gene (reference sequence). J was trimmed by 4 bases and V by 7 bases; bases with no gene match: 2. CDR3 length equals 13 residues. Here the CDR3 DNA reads TGTGCCAGCACTCGGGGGGGCACCGGGGAGCTGTTTTTT. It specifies CASTRGGTGELFF.

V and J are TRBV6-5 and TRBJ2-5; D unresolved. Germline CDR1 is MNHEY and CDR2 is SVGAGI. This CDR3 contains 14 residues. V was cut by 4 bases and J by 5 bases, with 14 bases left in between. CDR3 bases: TGTGCCAGCAGTTCCTCTATCGAAGGGGAGACCCAGTACTTC. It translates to CASSSSIEGETQYF.

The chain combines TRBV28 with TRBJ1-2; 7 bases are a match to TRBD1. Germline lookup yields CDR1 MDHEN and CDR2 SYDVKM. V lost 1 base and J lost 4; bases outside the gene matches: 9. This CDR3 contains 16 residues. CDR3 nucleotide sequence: TGTGCCAGCAGTTTATTCCCCCAGGGGGTGGGCTATGGCTACACCTTC. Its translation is CASSLFPQGVGYGYTF.

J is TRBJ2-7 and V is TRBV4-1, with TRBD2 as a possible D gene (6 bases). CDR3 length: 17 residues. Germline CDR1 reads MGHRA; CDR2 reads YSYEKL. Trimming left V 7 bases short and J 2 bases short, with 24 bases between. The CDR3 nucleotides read TGCGCCAGCATGGGGCCCCCCTTGGCGGGAAAGGCCTACGAGCAGTACTTC. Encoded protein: CASMGPPLAGKAYEQYF.

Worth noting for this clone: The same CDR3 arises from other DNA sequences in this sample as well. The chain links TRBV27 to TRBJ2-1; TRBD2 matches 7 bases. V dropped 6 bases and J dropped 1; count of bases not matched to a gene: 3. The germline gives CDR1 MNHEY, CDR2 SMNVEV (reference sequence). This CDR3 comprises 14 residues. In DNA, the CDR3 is TGTGCCAGCAGGCTCGGGGGGTCCTACAATGAGCAGTTCTTC. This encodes CASRLGGSYNEQFF.

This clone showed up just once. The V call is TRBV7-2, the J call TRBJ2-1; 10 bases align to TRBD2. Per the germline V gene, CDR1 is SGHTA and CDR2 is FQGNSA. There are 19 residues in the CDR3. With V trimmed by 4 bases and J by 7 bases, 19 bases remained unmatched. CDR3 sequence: CASSYQLRRTSGEGNEQFF. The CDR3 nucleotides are TGTGCCAGCAGCTACCAATTGCGGAGGACTAGCGGCGAGGGGAATGAGCAGTTCTTC.

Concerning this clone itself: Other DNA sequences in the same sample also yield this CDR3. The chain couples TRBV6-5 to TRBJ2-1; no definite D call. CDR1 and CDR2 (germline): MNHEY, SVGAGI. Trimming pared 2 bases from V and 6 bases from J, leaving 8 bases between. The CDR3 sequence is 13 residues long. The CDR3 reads CASSYGLGNEQFF. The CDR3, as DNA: TGTGCCAGCAGTTACGGCCTTGGCAATGAGCAGTTCTTC.

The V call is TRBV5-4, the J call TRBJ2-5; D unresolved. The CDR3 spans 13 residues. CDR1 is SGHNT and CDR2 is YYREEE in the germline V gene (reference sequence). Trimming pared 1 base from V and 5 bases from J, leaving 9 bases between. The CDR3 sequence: CASSLLSEETQYF. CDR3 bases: TGTGCCAGCAGCTTGCTGTCCGAGGAGACCCAGTACTTC. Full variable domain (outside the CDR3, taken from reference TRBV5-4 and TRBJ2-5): ETGVTQSPTHLIKTRGQQVTLRCSSQSGHNTVSWYQQALGQGPQFIFQYYREEENGRGNFPPRFSGLQFPNYSSELNVNALELDDSALYLCASSLLSEETQYFGPGTRLLVL.

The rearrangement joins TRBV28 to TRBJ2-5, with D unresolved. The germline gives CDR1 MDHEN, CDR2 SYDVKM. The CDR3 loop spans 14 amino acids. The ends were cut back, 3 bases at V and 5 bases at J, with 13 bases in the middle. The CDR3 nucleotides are TGTGCCAGCAGTTTGGCTAGAGTTCCGGAGACCCAGTACTTC. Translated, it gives CASSLARVPETQYF.

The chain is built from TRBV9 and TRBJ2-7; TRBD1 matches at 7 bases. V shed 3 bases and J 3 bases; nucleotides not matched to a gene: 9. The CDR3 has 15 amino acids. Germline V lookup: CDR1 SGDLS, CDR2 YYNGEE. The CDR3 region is CASSAAGDRVYEQYF. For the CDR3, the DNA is TGTGCCAGCAGCGCCGCCGGTGACAGGGTCTACGAGCAGTACTTC.

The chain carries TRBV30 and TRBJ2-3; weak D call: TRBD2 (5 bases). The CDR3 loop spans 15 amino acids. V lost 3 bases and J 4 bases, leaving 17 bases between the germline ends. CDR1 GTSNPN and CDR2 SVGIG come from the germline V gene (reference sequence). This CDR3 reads CAWSTTSGSPDTQYF. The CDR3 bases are TGTGCCTGGAGCACCACCTCGGGGAGCCCAGATACGCAGTATTTT.

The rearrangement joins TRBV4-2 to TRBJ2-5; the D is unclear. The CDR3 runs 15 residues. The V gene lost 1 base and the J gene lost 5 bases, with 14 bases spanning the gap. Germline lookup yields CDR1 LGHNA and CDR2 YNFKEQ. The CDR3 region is CASSQGEEGPETQYF. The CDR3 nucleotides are TGTGCCAGCAGCCAAGGCGAGGAAGGTCCGGAGACCCAGTACTTC.

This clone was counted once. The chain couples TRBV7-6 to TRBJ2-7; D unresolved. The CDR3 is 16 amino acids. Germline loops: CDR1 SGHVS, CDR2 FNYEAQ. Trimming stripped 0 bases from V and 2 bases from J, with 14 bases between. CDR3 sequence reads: CASSLAPPSVAYEQYF. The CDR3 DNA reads TGTGCCAGCAGCTTAGCGCCCCCTTCGGTGGCCTACGAGCAGTACTTC.

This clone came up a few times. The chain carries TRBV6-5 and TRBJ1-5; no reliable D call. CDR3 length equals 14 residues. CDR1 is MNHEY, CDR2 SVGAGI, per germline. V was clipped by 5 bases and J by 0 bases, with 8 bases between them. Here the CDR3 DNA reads TGTGCCAGCAGTCCCTATGGTAGCAATCAGCCCCAGCATTTT. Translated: CASSPYGSNQPQHF.

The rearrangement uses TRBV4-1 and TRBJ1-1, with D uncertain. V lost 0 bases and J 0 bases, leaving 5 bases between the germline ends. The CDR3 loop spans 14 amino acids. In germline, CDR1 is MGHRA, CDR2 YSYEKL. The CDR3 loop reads CASSQETLNTEAFF. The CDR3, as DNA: TGCGCCAGCAGCCAAGAGACTCTGAACACTGAAGCTTTCTTT.

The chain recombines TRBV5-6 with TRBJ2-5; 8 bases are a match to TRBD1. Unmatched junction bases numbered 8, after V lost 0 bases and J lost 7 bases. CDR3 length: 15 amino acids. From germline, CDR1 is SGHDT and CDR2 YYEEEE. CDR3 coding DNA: TGTGCCAGCAGCTTGGTTCAGGGGGCGCGGGCGACCCAGTACTTC. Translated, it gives CASSLVQGARATQYF.

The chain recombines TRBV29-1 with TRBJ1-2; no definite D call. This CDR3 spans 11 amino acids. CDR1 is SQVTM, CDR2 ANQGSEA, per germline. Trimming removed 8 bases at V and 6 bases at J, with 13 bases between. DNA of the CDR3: TGCAGCTCCGATGACGAAGATGGCTACACCTTC. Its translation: CSSDDEDGYTF.